The 3 T cell receptor beta chains in this list originate from one sample, sequenced in a study of CD8+ T cells in alopecia areata (dated 2018 in TCRdb). Library preparation employed the immunoSEQ multiplex PCR assay. For TCR sequencing, RNA was extracted from every sample and reverse transcribed into cDNA to serve as template. Imported from immuneACCESS, the table was reduced by TCRdb to in-frame sequences with V and J called. These copies leave out some clones; in studies compared against another copy, an unresolved V gene accounts for under half, and the cause of the remainder is not known. For this sample the table gives 200,000 to 250,000 clones, of which around three fifths were detected only once. About 1.4% of the sample rests with the top ten. In light of the paper, this sample's time point label describes: around 28 days on oral tofacitinib. The meaning of the sample's treatment or condition label: oral pan-JAK inhibitor, 5-10 mg twice daily.

The sample consisted of CD4+ T cells sorted from blood, taken at week 4, from a patient treated with tofacitinib. These receptors all stem from a human donor with alopecia areata.

The V call is TRBV7-2, the J call TRBJ2-4; D is tentatively TRBD1 or TRBD2 (5 bases each). CDR1 SGHTA and CDR2 FQGNSA come from the germline V gene. Trimming took 0 bases from V and 2 from J, leaving 8 bases between them. The CDR3 is 15 residues long. CDR3 sequence: CASSLARGSKNIQYF. As DNA, the CDR3 is TGTGCCAGCAGCTTAGCGAGGGGATCCAAAAACATTCAGTACTTC.

This rearrangement joins TRBV27 to TRBJ1-2; the match to TRBD1 covers 7 bases. The CDR3 is made up of 15 amino acids. The V segment lost 2 bases and the J segment 4 bases; nucleotides outside the gene matches: 7. Germline assignment: CDR1 MNHEY and CDR2 SMNVEV (reference sequence). The CDR3 spells CASSLRAGGSYGYTF. The CDR3 DNA follows: TGTGCCAGCAGTTTACGAGCAGGGGGGAGCTATGGCTACACCTTC.

J is TRBJ2-1 and V is TRBV10-3; 7 bases map to TRBD2. The V gene's germline CDR1 is ENHRY and CDR2 SYGVKD. The V segment lost 4 bases and the J segment 8 bases; nucleotides outside the gene matches: 5. The CDR3 is 13 residues long. CDR3 residues: CAISGLADHEQFF. In DNA form, the CDR3 reads TGTGCCATCAGTGGACTAGCTGACCATGAGCAGTTCTTC.